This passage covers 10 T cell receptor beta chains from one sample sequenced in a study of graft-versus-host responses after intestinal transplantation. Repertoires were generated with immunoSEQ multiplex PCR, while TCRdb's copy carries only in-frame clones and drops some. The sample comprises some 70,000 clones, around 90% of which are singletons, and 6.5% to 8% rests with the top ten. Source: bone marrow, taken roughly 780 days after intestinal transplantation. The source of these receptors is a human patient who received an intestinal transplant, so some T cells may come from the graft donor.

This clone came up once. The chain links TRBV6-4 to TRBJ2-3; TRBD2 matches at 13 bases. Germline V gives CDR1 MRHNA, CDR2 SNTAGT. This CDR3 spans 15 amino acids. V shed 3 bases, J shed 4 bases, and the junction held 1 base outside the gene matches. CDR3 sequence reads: CASSETSGGADTQYF. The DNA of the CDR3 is TGTGCCAGCAGTGAAACTAGCGGGGGGGCAGATACGCAGTATTTT.

The CDR3 protein is CASSTWGQGGTEAFF. For the CDR3, the DNA is TGTGCCAGCAGTACTTGGGGACAGGGCGGAACTGAAGCTTTCTTT. This chain connects TRBV6-5 to TRBJ1-1, with 9 nucleotides matching TRBD1. Germline lookup yields CDR1 MNHEY and CDR2 SVGAGI. V was clipped by 5 bases and J by 5 bases; unmatched bases: 9. The CDR3 covers 15 residues.

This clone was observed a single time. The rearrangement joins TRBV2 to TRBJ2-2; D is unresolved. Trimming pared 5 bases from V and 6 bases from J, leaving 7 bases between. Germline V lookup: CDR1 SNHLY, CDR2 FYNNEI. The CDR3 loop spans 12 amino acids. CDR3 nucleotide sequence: TGTGCCAGCAGTTACACGGCCGGGGAGCTGTTTTTT. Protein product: CASSYTAGELFF.

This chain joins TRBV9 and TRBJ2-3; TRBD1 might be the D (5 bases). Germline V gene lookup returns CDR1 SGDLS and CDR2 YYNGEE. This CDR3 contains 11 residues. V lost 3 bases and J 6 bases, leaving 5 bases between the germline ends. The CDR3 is CASSEGDTQYF. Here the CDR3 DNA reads TGTGCCAGCAGCGAGGGGGATACGCAGTATTTT.

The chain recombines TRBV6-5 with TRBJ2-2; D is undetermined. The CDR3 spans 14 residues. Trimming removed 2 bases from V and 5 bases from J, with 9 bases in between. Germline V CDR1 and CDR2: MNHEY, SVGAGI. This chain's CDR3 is CASSYGPTTGELFF. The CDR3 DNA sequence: TGTGCCAGCAGTTACGGGCCTACGACCGGGGAGCTGTTTTTT.

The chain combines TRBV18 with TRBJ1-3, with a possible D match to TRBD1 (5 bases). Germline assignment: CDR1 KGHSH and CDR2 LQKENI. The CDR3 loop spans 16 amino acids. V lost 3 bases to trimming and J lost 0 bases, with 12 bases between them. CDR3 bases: TGTGCCAGCTCACCGGCTAGTCAGGGCTCTGGAAACACCATATATTTT. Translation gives CASSPASQGSGNTIYF.

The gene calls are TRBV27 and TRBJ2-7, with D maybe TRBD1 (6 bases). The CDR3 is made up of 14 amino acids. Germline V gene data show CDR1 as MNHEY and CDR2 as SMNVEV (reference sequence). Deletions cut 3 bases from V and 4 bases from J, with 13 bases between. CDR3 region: CASSFRGSGYEQYF. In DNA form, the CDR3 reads TGTGCCAGCAGTTTCAGGGGATCCGGGTACGAGCAGTACTTC.

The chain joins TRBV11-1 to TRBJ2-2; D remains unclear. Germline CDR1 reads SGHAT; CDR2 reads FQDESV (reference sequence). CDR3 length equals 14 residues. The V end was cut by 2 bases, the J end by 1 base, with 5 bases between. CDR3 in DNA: TGTGCCAGCAGCTTATGGGTGAACACCGGGGAGCTGTTTTTT. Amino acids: CASSLWVNTGELFF.

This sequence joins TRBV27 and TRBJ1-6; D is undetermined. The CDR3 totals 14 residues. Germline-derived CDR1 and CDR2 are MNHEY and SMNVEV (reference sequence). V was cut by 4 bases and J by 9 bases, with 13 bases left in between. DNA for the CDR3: TGTGCCAGCAGTTCTAGGAGTCCTTTTTCACCCCTCCACTTT. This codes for CASSSRSPFSPLHF.

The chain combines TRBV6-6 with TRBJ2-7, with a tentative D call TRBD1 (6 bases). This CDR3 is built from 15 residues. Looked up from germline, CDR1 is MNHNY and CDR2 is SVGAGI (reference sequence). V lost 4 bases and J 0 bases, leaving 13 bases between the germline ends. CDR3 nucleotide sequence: TGTGCCAGCAGTTTATACAGGGATAGCTCCTACGAGCAGTACTTC. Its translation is CASSLYRDSSYEQYF.